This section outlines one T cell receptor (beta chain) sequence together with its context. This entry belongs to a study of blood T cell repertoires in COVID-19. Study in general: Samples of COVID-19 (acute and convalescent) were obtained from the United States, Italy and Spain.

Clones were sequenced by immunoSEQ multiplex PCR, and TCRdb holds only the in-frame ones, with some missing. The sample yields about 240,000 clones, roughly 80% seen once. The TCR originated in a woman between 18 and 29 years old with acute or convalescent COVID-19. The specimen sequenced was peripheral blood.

The CDR3 loop reads CASSYLAGSTDTQYF. DNA of the CDR3: TGTGCCAGCAGTTACCTAGCGGGGAGCACAGATACGCAGTATTTT. The gene calls are TRBV6-5 and TRBJ2-3, with 9 bases aligning to TRBD2. V lost 2 bases to trimming and J lost 0 bases; unmatched junction nucleotides: 0. CDR1 and CDR2 (germline): MNHEY, SVGAGI. The CDR3 runs 15 residues.